Below, 30 T cell receptor beta chains from the same sample are listed, as sequenced in a study of cytomegalovirus exposure and HLA in healthy donors. Primers for the PCR totalled 60 Vbeta and 13 Jbeta. Produced via immunoSEQ multiplex PCR; TCRdb's table is partial and in-frame only. Seen in this sample are around 58,000 clones; the ten most common clones hold approximately 10%. Sample: PBMCs. All receptors derive from a man aged 45-60 years in good health and CMV-seropositive.

The V gene is TRBV7-3, the J gene TRBJ2-1, with D perhaps TRBD2 (6 bases). CDR3 length: 16 amino acids. Germline loops: CDR1 SGHTA, CDR2 FQGTGA. V was pared by 5 bases and J by 5 bases, with 19 bases between. The CDR3 sequence: CASSGGIRRLDNEQFF. CDR3 DNA sequence: TGTGCCAGCAGCGGCGGGATCAGGAGGTTGGACAATGAGCAGTTCTTC.

V usage is TRBV29-1 and J usage is TRBJ1-2; D is unclear. Per the germline V gene, CDR1 is SQVTM and CDR2 is ANQGSEA. V was pared by 3 bases and J by 2 bases, with 16 bases between. This CDR3 is 15 amino acids long. This CDR3 reads CSVDSPGDKNYGYTF. The CDR3 DNA is TGCAGCGTTGATAGCCCGGGAGATAAGAACTATGGCTACACCTTC.

The chain joins TRBV7-2 to TRBJ2-5, with 8 bases matching TRBD1. The V gene end was trimmed by 5 bases and the J gene end by 5 bases; junction bases not matched to a gene: 19. The CDR3 consists of 18 residues. CDR1 is SGHTA and CDR2 is FQGNSA in the germline V gene. The CDR3 loop reads CASSLGAGGRRAGETQYF. The CDR3 DNA sequence: TGTGCCAGCAGCCTAGGGGCAGGGGGCCGGAGGGCCGGGGAGACCCAGTACTTC. The variable domain in full, completed from reference TRBV7-2 and TRBJ2-5, reads GAGVSQSPSNKVTEKGKDVELRCDPISGHTALYWYRQSLGQGLEFLIYFQGNSAPDKSGLPSDRFSAERTGGSVSTLTIQRTQQEDSAVYLCASSLGAGGRRAGETQYFGPGTRLLVL.

Written as DNA, the CDR3 is TGTGCCAGCAGCCAAGAAACGGGACAGATCTCTGGAAACACCATATATTTT. Protein sequence: CASSQETGQISGNTIYF. The chain links TRBV4-2 to TRBJ1-3; the match to TRBD1 covers 7 bases. CDR1 is LGHNA and CDR2 is YNFKEQ in the germline V gene. The length of the CDR3 is 17 residues. V was clipped by 0 bases and J by 0 bases; unmatched bases: 5.

The V gene is TRBV30, the J gene TRBJ1-4; 10 nucleotides align to TRBD1. The CDR3 length is 15 residues. The trim removed 3 bases at V and 6 bases at J, leaving 7 bases unmatched. CDR1 and CDR2 from the germline V gene are GTSNPN and SVGIG (reference sequence). This chain's CDR3 is CAWRDPGTGDEKLFF. CDR3 nucleotide sequence: TGTGCCTGGAGGGATCCCGGGACAGGGGATGAAAAACTGTTTTTT.

This rearrangement joins TRBV9 to TRBJ2-5; TRBD2 aligns across 12 bases. Losses at the gene ends were 4 bases for V and 5 bases for J; bases not matched to a gene: 9. The CDR3 is 16 residues long. Germline lookup yields CDR1 SGDLS and CDR2 YYNGEE. In DNA, the CDR3 is TGTGCCAGCAGCTCGAGCCTAGCGGGAGGGCAGGAGACCCAGTACTTC. The encoded protein is CASSSSLAGGQETQYF.

CDR3 DNA: TGTGCCAGCAGCCTAGCGCACCCCGGGGGCTACACCTTC. As protein: CASSLAHPGGYTF. The chain links TRBV9 to TRBJ1-2; D is unclear. The CDR3 loop spans 13 amino acids. Germline CDR1 and CDR2: SGDLS and YYNGEE. Trimming took 4 bases from V and 8 from J, leaving 15 bases between them.

The chain employs TRBV4-1 and TRBJ1-4, with 9 nucleotides matching TRBD1. J was trimmed by 7 bases and V by 3 bases; bases with no gene match: 6. Germline CDR1 MGHRA, CDR2 YSYEKL. This CDR3 contains 15 residues. This chain's CDR3 is CASSQPGQGGEKLFF. For the CDR3, the DNA is TGCGCCAGCAGCCAGCCGGGACAGGGCGGTGAAAAACTGTTTTTT.

This clone ranks as medium-sized (0.01 to 0.1%) in terms of frequency. The chain couples TRBV7-6 to TRBJ1-4; 7 bases are shared with TRBD1. Germline V gene lookup returns CDR1 SGHVS and CDR2 FNYEAQ. This CDR3 is built from 15 residues. The V segment lost 3 bases and the J segment 7 bases; nucleotides outside the gene matches: 8. The CDR3 DNA is TGTGCCAGCAGCTTCCAGACAGGGCGGGCTGAAAAACTGTTTTTT. It encodes CASSFQTGRAEKLFF.

The chain uses TRBV19 and TRBJ2-5; D might be TRBD1 (6 bases). The CDR3 loop spans 12 amino acids. CDR1 is LNHDA, CDR2 SQIVND, per germline (reference sequence). Trimming stripped 7 bases from V and 3 bases from J, with 9 bases between. The CDR3 DNA reads TGTGCCAGTAAGGACAGTGAAGAGACCCAGTACTTC. It translates to CASKDSEETQYF.

The chain combines TRBV6-5 with TRBJ2-2, with TRBD1 identical over 7 bases. This CDR3 has 15 amino acids. Trimming removed 2 bases from V and 4 bases from J; junction bases left unmatched: 4. Germline V gene lookup returns CDR1 MNHEY and CDR2 SVGAGI. The CDR3 spells CASSYDRAATGELFF. The CDR3 region has the DNA TGTGCCAGCAGTTACGACAGGGCGGCCACCGGGGAGCTGTTTTTT.

The chain links TRBV19 to TRBJ2-7; D may be TRBD1 (5 bases). The CDR3 consists of 12 residues. Per the germline V gene, CDR1 is LNHDA and CDR2 is SQIVND (reference sequence). Trimming cost V 4 bases and J 5 bases, with 9 bases left between them. The CDR3 reads CASSRGVDEQYF. CDR3 in DNA: TGTGCCAGTAGTAGGGGCGTGGACGAGCAGTACTTC.

The rearrangement uses TRBV6-5 and TRBJ2-1; 9 nucleotides align to TRBD1. Germline assignment: CDR1 MNHEY and CDR2 SVGAGI. The junction had 7 bases not matched to a gene; V was cut back by 6 bases and J by 10 bases. CDR3 length equals 13 residues. CDR3 nucleotides: TGTGCCAGCAGCCAGACAGGGGGAAGGGAGCAGTTCTTC. Translation: CASSQTGGREQFF.

This sequence joins TRBV4-1 and TRBJ2-7; 8 positions match TRBD1. Germline assignment: CDR1 MGHRA and CDR2 YSYEKL. This CDR3 is built from 14 residues. V gave up 7 bases and J gave up 4 bases; unmatched junction bases: 9. The CDR3 sequence: CASTPRQGWYEQYF. As DNA, the CDR3 is TGCGCCAGCACCCCGCGACAGGGGTGGTACGAGCAGTACTTC.

J is TRBJ2-1 and V is TRBV19; TRBD2 matches 11 bases. This CDR3 is 15 amino acids long. Germline values: CDR1 LNHDA, CDR2 SQIVND (reference sequence). V was clipped by 6 bases and J by 8 bases; unmatched bases: 9. This CDR3 reads CASSPLAGGLDEQFF. The DNA for the CDR3 is TGTGCCAGTAGCCCCTTAGCGGGGGGGCTGGATGAGCAGTTCTTC. Full variable domain (outside the CDR3, taken from reference TRBV19 and TRBJ2-1): DGGITQSPKYLFRKEGQNVTLSCEQNLNHDAMYWYRQDPGQGLRLIYYSQIVNDFQKGDIAEGYSVSREKKESFPLTVTSAQKNPTAFYLCASSPLAGGLDEQFFGPGTRLTVL.

The genes are TRBV4-1 and TRBJ2-7; possible D gene TRBD1, 6 bases. The CDR3 runs 15 residues. CDR1 and CDR2 from the germline V gene are MGHRA and YSYEKL. V dropped 4 bases and J dropped 2 bases, with 15 bases sitting between them. CDR3 amino acids: CASSLSGTSPYEQYF. The CDR3 nucleotides are TGCGCCAGCAGCCTCTCCGGGACATCCCCCTACGAGCAGTACTTC.

The chain joins TRBV5-1 to TRBJ2-3; possible D gene TRBD2, 5 bases. V was cut by 1 base and J by 2 bases, with 11 bases left in between. The CDR3 is 15 amino acids. Germline CDR1 SGHRS, CDR2 YFSETQ. CDR3 in amino acids: CASSLLPDYTDTQYF. CDR3 nucleotides: TGCGCCAGCAGCTTGTTGCCAGACTACACAGATACGCAGTATTTT.

The genes are TRBV10-3 and TRBJ2-2; tentatively, D is TRBD1 (5 bases). The CDR3 is 12 residues long. CDR1 and CDR2 from the germline V gene are ENHRY and SYGVKD. Between the trimmed V and J ends, which lost 9 bases and 10 bases, there was a span of 15 bases. CDR3 in amino acids: CAMQGAGKELFF. CDR3 bases: TGTGCCATGCAGGGTGCAGGAAAGGAGCTGTTTTTT.

CDR3 nucleotides: TGTGCCAGCAGCCCTAGCGGGACCGACTCCTACGAGCAGTACTTC. It specifies CASSPSGTDSYEQYF. The genes are TRBV9 and TRBJ2-7, with TRBD2 matching 9 bases. V trimming: 4 bases; J trimming: 0 bases; junction bases outside the gene matches: 5. The CDR3 is made up of 15 amino acids. The germline gives CDR1 SGDLS, CDR2 YYNGEE.

CDR3 nucleotide sequence: TGTGCCACCAGCGATGACTACGTCTGGGACAGGGATTCCTACGAGCAGTACTTC. It translates to CATSDDYVWDRDSYEQYF. This chain links TRBV15 with TRBJ2-7, with TRBD1 matching 9 bases. The CDR3 is 18 residues long. V lost 5 bases to trimming and J lost 1 base; unmatched junction nucleotides: 15. From germline, CDR1 is LNHNV and CDR2 YYDKDF (reference sequence).

The V gene is TRBV5-4, the J gene TRBJ1-2; TRBD1 matches at 7 bases. The length of the CDR3 is 14 residues. Losses at the gene ends were 3 bases for V and 4 bases for J; bases not matched to a gene: 6. In germline, CDR1 is SGHNT, CDR2 YYREEE (reference sequence). CDR3 amino acids: CASSWDSGGYGYTF. The DNA of the CDR3 is TGTGCCAGCAGCTGGGACAGCGGGGGCTATGGCTACACCTTC.

This rearrangement joins TRBV4-3 to TRBJ2-7, with 10 bases lining up with TRBD1. V dropped 1 base and J dropped 7; count of bases not matched to a gene: 7. Germline-derived CDR1 and CDR2 are LGHNA and YSLEER. The CDR3 sequence is 15 residues long. DNA for the CDR3: TGCGCCAGCAGCCAAGCCGGGACAGGGGCTCGGGAGCAGTACTTC. Its protein is CASSQAGTGAREQYF.

The rearrangement joins TRBV6-6 to TRBJ1-1, with TRBD1 as a possible D gene (5 bases). The CDR3 is made up of 13 amino acids. The germline gives CDR1 MNHNY, CDR2 SVGAGI (reference sequence). V was trimmed by 5 bases and J by 0 bases, leaving 7 bases between them. The CDR3 coding sequence is TGTGCCAGCAGTAGACAGCTGAACACTGAAGCTTTCTTT. This encodes CASSRQLNTEAFF.

J is TRBJ1-1 and V is TRBV6-6, with D perhaps matching TRBD1 (6 bases). From germline, CDR1 is MNHNY and CDR2 SVGAGI (reference sequence). Trimming stripped 4 bases from V and 8 bases from J, with 11 bases between. The CDR3 spans 12 residues. CDR3 DNA: TGTGCCAGCAGTTTACAGGGTCCCGAAGCTTTCTTT. It yields the protein CASSLQGPEAFF.

The V gene is TRBV5-4, the J gene TRBJ2-1; D is perhaps TRBD2 (5 bases). The CDR3 totals 14 residues. Trimming took 5 bases from V and 5 from J, leaving 14 bases between them. Germline assignment: CDR1 SGHNT and CDR2 YYREEE (reference sequence). Written as DNA, the CDR3 is TGTGCCAGCAGGAGGTTCCCCGGGGACAATGAGCAGTTCTTC. Protein: CASRRFPGDNEQFF.

This chain links TRBV29-1 with TRBJ1-1; 8 nucleotides match TRBD1. The germline gives CDR1 SQVTM, CDR2 ANQGSEA. The CDR3 loop spans 12 amino acids. After removal of 3 bases from V and 5 bases from J, the junction contained 2 bases not matched to a gene. The CDR3 region is CSVDHRGTEAFF. CDR3 DNA: TGCAGCGTTGACCACAGGGGGACTGAAGCTTTCTTT.

The chain has TRBV29-1 and TRBJ1-2; weak D call: TRBD1 (5 bases). Trimming cost V 7 bases and J 4 bases, with 16 bases left between them. The CDR3 consists of 13 residues. Germline CDR1 SQVTM, CDR2 ANQGSEA. CDR3 coding DNA: TGCAGCGCCCTACGGGGGGAGGGCTATGGCTACACCTTC. Residues: CSALRGEGYGYTF.

The chain employs TRBV19 and TRBJ2-7; TRBD1 might be the D (6 bases). Germline V CDR1 and CDR2: LNHDA, SQIVND (reference sequence). CDR3 size: 15 residues. Trimming left V 3 bases short and J 6 bases short, with 18 bases between. This CDR3 reads CASSMGRGYVGEQYF. CDR3 sequence (DNA): TGTGCCAGTAGTATGGGCAGGGGCTATGTTGGCGAGCAGTACTTC.

Notes on this clone: Other DNA sequences of this sample code for an identical CDR3. V usage is TRBV2 and J usage is TRBJ2-3; TRBD1 matches at 9 bases. Germline CDR1 is SNHLY and CDR2 is FYNNEI. CDR3 length equals 15 residues. V shed 5 bases and J 0 bases; nucleotides not matched to a gene: 3. The DNA of the CDR3 is TGTGCCAGCAGTCCCGGGACAGGGAGCACAGATACGCAGTATTTT. This encodes CASSPGTGSTDTQYF.

The chain uses TRBV7-3 and TRBJ2-3; TRBD2 agrees at 7 bases. The V gene end was trimmed by 0 bases and the J gene end by 5 bases; junction bases not matched to a gene: 5. The germline V gene encodes CDR1 SGHTA and CDR2 FQGTGA. The CDR3 contains 15 residues. CDR3 sequence: CASSLTAGREDTQYF. In DNA form, the CDR3 reads TGTGCCAGCAGCTTAACGGCAGGGAGGGAAGATACGCAGTATTTT. The full variable domain, with the rest looked up from reference TRBV7-3 and TRBJ2-3, is GAGVSQTPSNKVTEKGKYVELRCDPISGHTALYWYRQSLGQGPEFLIYFQGTGAADDSGLPNDRFFAVRPEGSVSTLKIQRTERGDSAVYLCASSLTAGREDTQYFGPGTRLTVL.